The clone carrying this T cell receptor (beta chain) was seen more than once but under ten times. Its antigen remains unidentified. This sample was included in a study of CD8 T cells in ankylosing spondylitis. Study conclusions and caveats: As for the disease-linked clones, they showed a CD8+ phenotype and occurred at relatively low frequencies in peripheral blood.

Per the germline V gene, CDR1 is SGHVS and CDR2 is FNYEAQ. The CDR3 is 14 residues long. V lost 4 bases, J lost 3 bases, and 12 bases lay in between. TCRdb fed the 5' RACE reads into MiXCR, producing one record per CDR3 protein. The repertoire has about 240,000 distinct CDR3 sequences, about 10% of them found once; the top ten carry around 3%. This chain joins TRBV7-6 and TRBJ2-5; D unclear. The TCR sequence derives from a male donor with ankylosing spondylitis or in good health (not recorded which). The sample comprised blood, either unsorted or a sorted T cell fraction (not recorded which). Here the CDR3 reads CASSSDQLKETQYF. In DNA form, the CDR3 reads TGTGCCAGCAGCTCCGACCAGCTCAAAGAGACCCAGTACTTC. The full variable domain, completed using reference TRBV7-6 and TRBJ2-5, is GAGVSQSPRYKVTKRGQDVALRCDPISGHVSLYWYRQALGQGPEFLTYFNYEAQQDKSGLPNDRFSAERPEGSISTLTIQRTEQRDSAMYRCASSSDQLKETQYFGPGTRLLVL.